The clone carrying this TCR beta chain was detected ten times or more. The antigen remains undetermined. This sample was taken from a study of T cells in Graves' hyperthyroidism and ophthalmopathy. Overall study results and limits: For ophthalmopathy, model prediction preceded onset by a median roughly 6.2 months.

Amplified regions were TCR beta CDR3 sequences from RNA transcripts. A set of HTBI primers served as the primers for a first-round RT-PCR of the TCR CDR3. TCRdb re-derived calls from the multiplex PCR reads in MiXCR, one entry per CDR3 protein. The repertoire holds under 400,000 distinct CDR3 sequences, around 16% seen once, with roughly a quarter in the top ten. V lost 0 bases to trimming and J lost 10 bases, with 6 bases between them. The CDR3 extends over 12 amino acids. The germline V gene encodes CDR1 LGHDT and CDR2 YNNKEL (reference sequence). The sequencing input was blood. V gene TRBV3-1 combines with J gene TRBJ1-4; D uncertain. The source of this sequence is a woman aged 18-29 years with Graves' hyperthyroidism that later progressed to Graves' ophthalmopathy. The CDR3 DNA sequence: TGTGCCAGCAGCCAAGATGAGGGAAAACTGTTTTTT. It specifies CASSQDEGKLFF.